These T cell receptor beta chains were read from a single sample in a study of identical twins. One entry per CDR3 protein results from TCRdb running MiXCR on the 5' RACE reads. The sample has about 480,000 distinct CDR3 sequences; approximately 15% are singletons. These data were also filed under a second study, of yellow fever vaccine responses in identical twins.

The sequenced material came from CD4+ T cells sorted from blood. The receptors originated from a woman aged 18 to 35 in good health. Each CDR3 is given without its conserved first and last residue.

v_call | cdr3_aa
TRBV29-1 | SVEESGPPDTQY
TRBV12-3/TRBV12-4 | ASSTGTGVNTGELF
TRBV27 | ASSFRGQFATNEKLF
TRBV28 | ASSTPRVTSLAKNIQY
TRBV5-4 | ASRATSGETQY
TRBV3-1 | ASSTGGAVNTEAF
TRBV5-1 | ASSWGLAGALSSYEQY
TRBV3-1 | ASSQSGNTIY
TRBV28 | ASSPLGQISYEQY
TRBV12-3/TRBV12-4 | ASSPTRTLGNQPQH
TRBV27 | ASRPTPSVTEAF
TRBV28 | ASIGSTGELF
TRBV5-4 | ASSTSPDSEQF
TRBV7-4 | ARSPQSGRVAGVKNIQY
TRBV18 | ASSYAGSSSTDTQY
TRBV6-2/TRBV6-3 | ASSYGRGIGYT
TRBV16 | ASSQSGQGRTEAF
TRBV27 | ASAGIATNEKLF
TRBV7-2 | ASSLAPGTTHEQY
TRBV12-3/TRBV12-4 | ASSQPRAAKTQY
TRBV7-2 | ASSLVGQRNQPQH